Below are 27 T cell receptor beta chains sequenced from a single sample in a study of T cells in Graves' hyperthyroidism and ophthalmopathy. TCR beta CDR3 sequences were amplified from RNA transcripts. HTBI primers were employed in a first-round RT-PCR of the TCR CDR3. Each CDR3 protein gets one entry after TCRdb re-called the multiplex PCR reads with MiXCR. The table records approximately 740,000 distinct CDR3 sequences, less than 15% of them present only once. Material: blood. All receptors derive from a young woman with Graves' hyperthyroidism.

This clonotype was recorded many times. The V and J genes are TRBV20-1 and TRBJ2-5; no definite D call. Germline values: CDR1 DFQATT, CDR2 SNEGSKA (reference sequence). Trimming stripped 3 bases from V and 1 base from J, with 9 bases between. The length of the CDR3 is 13 residues. CDR3 protein: CSASAGAQETQYF. CDR3 DNA sequence: TGCAGTGCTAGTGCAGGAGCCCAAGAGACCCAGTACTTC.

The table lists this clonotype with many counts. The chain is built from TRBV28 and TRBJ2-7, with a possible D match to TRBD2 (6 bases). Germline V CDR1 and CDR2: MDHEN, SYDVKM. The V gene lost 3 bases and the J gene lost 0 bases, with 12 bases spanning the gap. There are 15 residues in the CDR3. This chain's CDR3 is CASSLVGGYSYEQYF. CDR3 nucleotides: TGTGCCAGCAGTTTGGTCGGGGGATACTCCTACGAGCAGTACTTC.

J is TRBJ2-1 and V is TRBV20-1; TRBD2 matches 11 bases. The CDR3 has 13 amino acids. V was clipped by 6 bases and J by 6 bases; unmatched bases: 4. Germline CDR1 DFQATT, CDR2 SNEGSKA (reference sequence). The CDR3 region has the DNA TGCAGTGCGAGTAGCGGGAGGGGCAATGAGCAGTTCTTC. It is translated as CSASSGRGNEQFF.

This clonotype was observed at least ten times. The rearrangement joins TRBV20-1 to TRBJ2-3; 9 nucleotides agree with TRBD2. The trim removed 3 bases at V and 3 bases at J, leaving 10 bases unmatched. Looked up from germline, CDR1 is DFQATT and CDR2 is SNEGSKA (reference sequence). CDR3 length: 16 amino acids. The CDR3 DNA is TGCAGTGCTAGGGTGTACCTAGCGGGGAAAACAGATACGCAGTATTTT. It codes for CSARVYLAGKTDTQYF.

V usage is TRBV7-9 and J usage is TRBJ1-4, with TRBD1 identical over 7 bases. Unmatched junction bases numbered 7, after V lost 6 bases and J lost 6 bases. Per the germline V gene, CDR1 is SEHNR and CDR2 is FQNEAQ (reference sequence). There are 14 residues in the CDR3. The CDR3 sequence: CASRPQGWDEKLFF. The CDR3 coding sequence is TGTGCCAGCAGGCCACAGGGGTGGGATGAAAAACTGTTTTTT.

This clonotype appeared many times. The DNA of the CDR3 is TGTGCCAGCAGTTTGGAACCGGGACTAGCTGTGGATAAAGGGTACAATGAGCAGTTCTTC. Translated, it gives CASSLEPGLAVDKGYNEQFF. The rearrangement uses TRBV28 and TRBJ2-1, with 9 bases lining up with TRBD2. Per the germline V gene, CDR1 is MDHEN and CDR2 is SYDVKM. Trimming cost V 3 bases and J 4 bases; bases outside gene matches: 19. The CDR3 has 20 amino acids. Looking up the rest from reference TRBV28 and TRBJ2-1 gives the full variable domain: DVKVTQSSRYLVKRTGEKVFLECVQDMDHENMFWYRQDPGLGLRLIYFSYDVKMKEKGDIPEGYSVSREKKERFSLILESASTNQTSMYLCASSLEPGLAVDKGYNEQFFGPGTRLTVL.

This clonotype was seen only a few times. In DNA, the CDR3 is TGTGCCAGTAGTATAGGGACAGGGAGGTTTAAGAACACTGAAGCTTTCTTT. Residues: CASSIGTGRFKNTEAFF. The V call is TRBV19, the J call TRBJ1-1; 8 bases align to TRBD1. The CDR3 runs to 17 residues. Germline assignment: CDR1 LNHDA and CDR2 SQIVND (reference sequence). With V trimmed by 1 base and J by 1 base, 8 bases remained unmatched.

This clonotype was counted only a few times. The chain joins TRBV5-4 to TRBJ2-2, with TRBD1 identical over 7 bases. The ends lost 4 bases at V and 0 bases at J; junction bases unmatched: 6. The CDR3 sequence is 16 residues long. CDR1 is SGHNT, CDR2 YYREEE, per germline (reference sequence). CDR3: CASSGRDSANTGELFF. CDR3 DNA: TGTGCCAGCAGCGGCCGGGACAGCGCGAACACCGGGGAGCTGTTTTTT.

The chain couples TRBV2 to TRBJ2-1; 10 bases agree with TRBD2. The CDR3 consists of 14 residues. Germline-derived CDR1 and CDR2 are SNHLY and FYNNEI. Trimming at V came to 11 bases and at J to 10 bases, leaving 14 bases not matched to a gene. CDR3 coding DNA: TGTGCCTCAGGAGGTCTAGCGGGAGAGCGCGAGCAGTTCTTC. This sequence encodes CASGGLAGEREQFF. Looking up the rest from reference TRBV2 and TRBJ2-1 gives the full variable domain: EPEVTQTPSHQVTQMGQEVILRCVPISNHLYFYWYRQILGQKVEFLVSFYNNEISEKSEIFDDQFSVERPDGSNFTLKIRSTKLEDSAMYFCASGGLAGEREQFFGPGTRLTVL.

This clonotype was counted at least ten times. The chain joins TRBV7-9 to TRBJ2-7; TRBD2 matches 16 bases. The V gene's germline CDR1 is SEHNR and CDR2 FQNEAQ (reference sequence). This CDR3 is 18 amino acids long. Germline trimming cut 4 bases from V and 7 bases from J; bases unmatched to any gene: 13. The CDR3: CASSSRVGLAGGTLEQYF. The CDR3 DNA reads as TGTGCCAGCAGCTCCCGCGTGGGACTAGCGGGAGGGACTTTGGAGCAGTACTTC.

The chain is built from TRBV19 and TRBJ2-7, with D unclear. Germline CDR1 and CDR2: LNHDA and SQIVND (reference sequence). Between the trimmed V and J ends, which lost 6 bases and 3 bases, there was a span of 15 bases. CDR3 length equals 14 residues. This chain's CDR3 is CASRARGPGYEQYF. In nucleotides, the CDR3 is TGTGCCAGTAGGGCCCGCGGTCCGGGCTACGAGCAGTACTTC.

The J gene is TRBJ1-2, the V gene TRBV6-9; D unclear. Trimming shortened V by 3 bases and J by 7 bases, and 12 bases separated the two germline ends. The germline CDR1 and CDR2 sequences are MNHGY and SVAAGI. The CDR3 runs 13 residues. CDR3 protein: CASSYSQAAGYTF. The CDR3 DNA reads TGTGCCAGCAGTTACAGCCAGGCTGCTGGCTACACCTTC.

In this sample, this clonotype turned up a few times. The chain employs TRBV3-1 and TRBJ1-1; no clear D. CDR3 size: 13 residues. From germline, CDR1 is LGHDT and CDR2 YNNKEL (reference sequence). Trimming left V 0 bases short and J 6 bases short, with 8 bases between. The CDR3 here is CASSQDASAEAFF. Here the CDR3 DNA reads TGTGCCAGCAGCCAAGATGCGAGCGCTGAAGCTTTCTTT.

The rearrangement uses TRBV7-3 and TRBJ2-7; 9 bases are shared with TRBD1. The CDR3 has 15 residues. The V gene end was trimmed by 5 bases and the J gene end by 7 bases; junction bases not matched to a gene: 12. Germline assignment: CDR1 SGHTA and CDR2 FQGTGA. The CDR3 is CASSPTGQGTGEQYF. The CDR3, as DNA: TGTGCCAGCAGCCCAACAGGACAGGGGACGGGGGAGCAGTACTTC. The full variable domain, completed using reference TRBV7-3 and TRBJ2-7, is GAGVSQTPSNKVTEKGKYVELRCDPISGHTALYWYRQSLGQGPEFLIYFQGTGAADDSGLPNDRFFAVRPEGSVSTLKIQRTERGDSAVYLCASSPTGQGTGEQYFGPGTRLTVT.

In this sample, this clonotype turned up a few times. The gene calls are TRBV7-9 and TRBJ1-2, with 8 bases fitting TRBD1. V lost 7 bases and J lost 3; bases outside the gene matches: 7. Germline lookup yields CDR1 SEHNR and CDR2 FQNEAQ (reference sequence). CDR3 length equals 14 residues. CDR3: CASNLAGGDYGYTF. As DNA, the CDR3 is TGTGCCAGCAATCTGGCAGGGGGCGACTATGGCTACACCTTC.

Only one count was recorded for this clonotype. CDR3 protein: CATSRTNYGYTF. CDR3 in DNA: TGTGCCACCTCACGGACTAACTATGGCTACACCTTC. J is TRBJ1-2 and V is TRBV6-1; D is undetermined. The V end was cut by 10 bases, the J end by 0 bases, with 9 bases between. The CDR3 contains 12 residues. The germline CDR1 and CDR2 sequences are MNHNS and SASEGT.

Only a few counts were recorded for this clonotype. The J gene is TRBJ2-5, the V gene TRBV18; D uncertain. V lost 5 bases and J 1 base, leaving 8 bases between the germline ends. This CDR3 is built from 13 residues. CDR1 and CDR2 (germline): KGHSH, LQKENI. CDR3 DNA sequence: TGTGCCAGCTCATCAGAGTTCCAAGAGACCCAGTACTTC. Encoded protein: CASSSEFQETQYF.

This clonotype turned up a few times. CDR3 sequence (DNA): TGTGCCAGCAGCCGAGATTTGGCAGGAATTGAGCAGTACTTC. Translating gives CASSRDLAGIEQYF. The J gene is TRBJ2-7, the V gene TRBV3-1; the D is unclear. V was trimmed by 4 bases and J by 7 bases, leaving 17 bases between them. This CDR3 is built from 14 residues. The germline V gene has CDR1 LGHDT and CDR2 YNNKEL (reference sequence).

The table lists this clonotype with a few counts. The rearrangement joins TRBV15 to TRBJ1-1; D call uncertain. The CDR3 is made up of 13 amino acids. Germline values: CDR1 LNHNV, CDR2 YYDKDF (reference sequence). Trimming stripped 3 bases from V and 5 bases from J, with 10 bases between. The CDR3 nucleotides are TGTGCCACCAGCAGCACGAGGCGAACTGAAGCTTTCTTT. It specifies CATSSTRRTEAFF.

This clonotype appeared a few times. J is TRBJ2-2 and V is TRBV28; 9 bases are shared with TRBD1. J lost 10 bases, V lost 5 bases, and 5 bases had no gene match. Germline V lookup: CDR1 MDHEN, CDR2 SYDVKM. The CDR3 runs to 13 residues. The CDR3 region is CASSTGGPTELFF. CDR3 DNA: TGTGCCAGCAGTACAGGGGGCCCGACGGAGCTGTTTTTT.

This clonotype was counted only a few times. The chain carries TRBV6-6 and TRBJ1-4; TRBD1 might be the D (5 bases). Trimming took 2 bases from V and 7 from J, leaving 14 bases between them. CDR1 and CDR2 from the germline V gene are MNHNY and SVGAGI (reference sequence). This CDR3 comprises 15 residues. In nucleotides, the CDR3 is TGTGCCAGCAGTTACGGCGGGACCACGAGTGAAAAACTGTTTTTT. Translated: CASSYGGTTSEKLFF.

In regard to this clonotype: This may stem from a read error, because a much larger clone lies one nucleotide away. This rearrangement joins TRBV20-1 to TRBJ2-1; D not resolved. The J call may be faulty, since TRBJ2-7 better matches the DNA end. Germline V gene lookup returns CDR1 DFQATT and CDR2 SNEGSKA (reference sequence). The CDR3 is 14 amino acids. CDR3 sequence: CSARGPSSYNEQYF. For the CDR3, the DNA is TGCAGTGCTAGAGGACCCAGCTCCTACAATGAGCAGTACTTC.

This clonotype showed up just a few times. V is TRBV20-1 and J is TRBJ2-3; 8 nucleotides match TRBD2. The CDR3 totals 14 residues. Germline V gene data show CDR1 as DFQATT and CDR2 as SNEGSKA (reference sequence). Germline trimming cut 2 bases from V and 5 bases from J; bases unmatched to any gene: 6. The CDR3 loop is CSARSDGREDTQYF. In nucleotides, the CDR3 is TGCAGTGCTAGAAGCGACGGGAGGGAAGATACGCAGTATTTT.

The chain combines TRBV4-1 with TRBJ2-1; D ambiguous. V was clipped by 0 bases and J by 6 bases, with 12 bases between them. Germline V gene data show CDR1 as MGHRA and CDR2 as YSYEKL. This CDR3 comprises 15 residues. The CDR3 here is CASSQELGESNEQFF. Written as DNA, the CDR3 is TGCGCCAGCAGCCAAGAGCTCGGCGAGTCCAATGAGCAGTTCTTC.

Only one count was recorded for this clonotype. V usage is TRBV29-1 and J usage is TRBJ1-2; TRBD1 aligns across 12 bases. After removal of 7 bases from V and 7 bases from J, the junction contained 10 bases not matched to a gene. Germline assignment: CDR1 SQVTM and CDR2 ANQGSEA. The CDR3 contains 14 residues. The CDR3 is CSGGTGGFSGGYTF. Written as DNA, the CDR3 is TGCAGCGGAGGGACAGGGGGCTTTAGTGGTGGCTACACCTTC.

The chain recombines TRBV6-2 or TRBV6-3 with TRBJ2-5; 9 nucleotides match TRBD2. V lost 10 bases to trimming and J lost 5 bases; unmatched junction nucleotides: 8. Germline V lookup: CDR1 MNHEY, CDR2 SVGEGT. This CDR3 contains 13 residues. This CDR3 reads CATSTSGWETQYF. The CDR3 coding sequence is TGTGCCACCTCGACTAGCGGATGGGAGACCCAGTACTTC.

In this sample, this clonotype turned up a few times. The gene calls are TRBV12-5 and TRBJ2-1, with 11 bases aligning to TRBD1. Trimming took 8 bases from V and 7 from J; bases not matched to a gene: 7. Germline-derived CDR1 and CDR2 are LGHNT and FRNRAP. The CDR3 runs 14 residues. The CDR3 sequence is CASQLGQGANEQFF. In DNA form, the CDR3 reads TGTGCTAGTCAACTCGGACAGGGGGCGAATGAGCAGTTCTTC.